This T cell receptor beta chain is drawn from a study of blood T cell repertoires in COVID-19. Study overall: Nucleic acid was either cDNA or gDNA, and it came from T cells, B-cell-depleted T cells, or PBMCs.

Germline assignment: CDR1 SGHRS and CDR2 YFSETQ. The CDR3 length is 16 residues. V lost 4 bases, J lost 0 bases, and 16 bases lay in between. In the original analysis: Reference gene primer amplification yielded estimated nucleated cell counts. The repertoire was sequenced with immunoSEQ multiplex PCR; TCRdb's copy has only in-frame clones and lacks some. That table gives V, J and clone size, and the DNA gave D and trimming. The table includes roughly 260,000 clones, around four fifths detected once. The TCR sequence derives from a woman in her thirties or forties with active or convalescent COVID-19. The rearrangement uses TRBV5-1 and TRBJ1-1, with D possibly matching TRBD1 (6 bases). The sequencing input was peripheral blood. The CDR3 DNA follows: TGCGCCAGCAGCCCACCGTCAGGGGCGATGAACACTGAAGCTTTCTTT. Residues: CASSPPSGAMNTEAFF.